This T cell receptor beta chain came from a study of cytomegalovirus exposure and HLA in healthy donors. Findings and caveats of the study: A later analysis found first-cohort TCR clusters tended to co-occur in the 110 or so validation repertoires. High specificity and sensitivity for cytomegalovirus status were reported for the classifier. Through in vitro validation, three CMV-associated chains were shown to be specific for CMV antigens.

Sequenced by immunoSEQ multiplex PCR; TCRdb stores in-frame clones only, minus some. The table shows roughly 330,000 clones, with around 90% occurring only once. Separation from the roughly 670-subject first cohort characterized the approximately 130-subject validation cohort, to which the donors belonged. For this clone: As yet, its antigen is unknown.

Trimming cost V 8 bases and J 0 bases, with 10 bases left between them. CDR1 and CDR2 (germline): MDHEN, SYDVKM. The CDR3 runs to 13 residues. The source of this sequence is a woman between 25 and 40 years old in good health and CMV-seropositive. This chain connects TRBV28 to TRBJ1-1; no clear D. Sequencing was done on a sample of PBMCs. The CDR3 DNA reads TGTGCCAGCTCGGACCGGTTGAACACTGAAGCTTTCTTT. It specifies CASSDRLNTEAFF.